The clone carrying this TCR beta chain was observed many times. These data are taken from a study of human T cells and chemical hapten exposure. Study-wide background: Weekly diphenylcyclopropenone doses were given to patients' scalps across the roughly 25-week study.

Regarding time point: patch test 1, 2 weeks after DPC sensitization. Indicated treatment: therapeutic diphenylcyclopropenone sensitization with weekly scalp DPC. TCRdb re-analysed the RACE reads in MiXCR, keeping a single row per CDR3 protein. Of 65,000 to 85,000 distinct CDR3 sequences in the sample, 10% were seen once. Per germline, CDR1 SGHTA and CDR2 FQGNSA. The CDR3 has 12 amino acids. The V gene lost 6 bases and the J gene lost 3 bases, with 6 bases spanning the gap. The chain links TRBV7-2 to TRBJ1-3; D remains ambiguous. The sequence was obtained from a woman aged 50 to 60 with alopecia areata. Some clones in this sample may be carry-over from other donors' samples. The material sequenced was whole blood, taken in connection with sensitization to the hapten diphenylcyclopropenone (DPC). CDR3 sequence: CASRDLGNTIYF. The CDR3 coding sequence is TGTGCCAGCAGGGATCTTGGAAACACCATATATTTT.